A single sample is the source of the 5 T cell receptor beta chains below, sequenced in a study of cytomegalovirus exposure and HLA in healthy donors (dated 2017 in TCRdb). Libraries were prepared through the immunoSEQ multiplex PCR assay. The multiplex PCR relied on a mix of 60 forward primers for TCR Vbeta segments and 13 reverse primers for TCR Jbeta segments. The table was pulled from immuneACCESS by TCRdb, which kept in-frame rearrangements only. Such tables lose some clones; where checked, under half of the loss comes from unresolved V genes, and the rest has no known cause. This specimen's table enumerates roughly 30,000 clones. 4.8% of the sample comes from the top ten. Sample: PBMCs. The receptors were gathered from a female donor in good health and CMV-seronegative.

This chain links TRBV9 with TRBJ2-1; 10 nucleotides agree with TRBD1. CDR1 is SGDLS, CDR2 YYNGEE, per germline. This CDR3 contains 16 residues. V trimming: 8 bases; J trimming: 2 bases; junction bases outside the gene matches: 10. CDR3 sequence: CASLRGDRGTYNEQFF. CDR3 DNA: TGTGCCAGTCTAAGGGGGGACAGGGGCACCTACAATGAGCAGTTCTTC.

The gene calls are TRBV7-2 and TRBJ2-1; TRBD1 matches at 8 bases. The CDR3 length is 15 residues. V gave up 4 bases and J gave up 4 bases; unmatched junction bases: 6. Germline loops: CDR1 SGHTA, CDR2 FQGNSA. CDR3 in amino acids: CASSSTGDGYNEQFF. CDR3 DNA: TGTGCCAGCAGCTCGACAGGGGATGGATACAATGAGCAGTTCTTC.

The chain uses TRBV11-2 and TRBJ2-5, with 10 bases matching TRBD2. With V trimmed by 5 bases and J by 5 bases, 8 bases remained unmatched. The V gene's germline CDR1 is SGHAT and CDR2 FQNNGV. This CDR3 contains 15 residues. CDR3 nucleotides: TGTGCCAGCAGCCCCACTAGCGGGGCTCAGGAGACCCAGTACTTC. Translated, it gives CASSPTSGAQETQYF.

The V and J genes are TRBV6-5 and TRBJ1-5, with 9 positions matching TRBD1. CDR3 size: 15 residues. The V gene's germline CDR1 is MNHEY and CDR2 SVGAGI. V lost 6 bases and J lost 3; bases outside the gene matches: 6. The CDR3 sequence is CASSRGQGYNQPQHF. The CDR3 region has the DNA TGTGCCAGCAGCAGGGGACAGGGCTACAATCAGCCCCAGCATTTT.

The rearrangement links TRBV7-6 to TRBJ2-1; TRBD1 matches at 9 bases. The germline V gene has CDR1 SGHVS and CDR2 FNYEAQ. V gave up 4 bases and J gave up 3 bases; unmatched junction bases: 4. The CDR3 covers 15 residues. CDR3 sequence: CASSWTGAGYNEQFF. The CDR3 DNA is TGTGCCAGCAGCTGGACAGGGGCGGGCTACAATGAGCAGTTCTTC.